This entry concerns a single T cell receptor beta chain. This specimen belongs to a study of cytomegalovirus exposure and HLA in healthy donors. The assay was immunoSEQ multiplex PCR, and TCRdb's table has in-frame clones only and misses some. The sample records about 110,000 clones, roughly 84% being singletons. CDR3 length: 11 residues. Trimming stripped 3 bases from V and 5 bases from J, with 8 bases between. The germline gives CDR1 SQVTM, CDR2 ANQGSEA. Sequencing input: PBMCs. The TCR sequence derives from a young woman in good health and CMV-seronegative. The genes are TRBV29-1 and TRBJ2-7; D is perhaps TRBD1 (5 bases). CDR3 nucleotides: TGCAGCGTTGAGACCAGGGACGAGCAGTACTTC. This sequence encodes CSVETRDEQYF.